These T cell receptor beta chains were read from a single sample in a study of early T cells in non-severe SARS-CoV-2 infection. TCRdb used MiXCR to reprocess the 5' RACE reads, holding one entry per CDR3 protein. The sample consists of about 49,000 distinct CDR3 sequences, around 6.9% of them appearing once. Specimen: whole blood, collected at baseline. The source is an adult who was a healthcare worker with PCR-confirmed SARS-CoV-2 infection or an uninfected control (not recorded which). CDR3s include the opening cysteine and the closing phenylalanine or tryptophan. D genes are given only for firm matches. Rows give clone size only sometimes, using once, few, many, or a class for an expanded clone.

TRBJ1-5,.,.,TRBV5-1,TGCGCCAGCAGCTTGGGGGATTATAGCAATCAGCCCCAGCATTTT,CASSLGDYSNQPQHF
TRBJ1-2,many,.,TRBV25-1,TGTGCCAGCAGTGAAGACACTGACTATGGCTACACCTTC,CASSEDTDYGYTF
TRBJ2-5,many,.,TRBV5-1,TGCGCCAGCAGCTTGGGTGAGGCCCAAGAGACCCAGTACTTC,CASSLGEAQETQYF
TRBJ2-5,few,TRBD2,TRBV5-5,TGTGCCAGCAGCTTGGCAGCGGGGGGACCCCAAGAGACCCAGTACTTC,CASSLAAGGPQETQYF
TRBJ2-3,.,.,TRBV7-9,TGTGCCAGCAGCCCTTGGGTAGCGCGCACAGATACGCAGTATTTT,CASSPWVARTDTQYF
TRBJ2-3,.,.,TRBV7-2,TGTGCCAGCAGCTTATCAGGGGGCACAGATACGCAGTATTTT,CASSLSGGTDTQYF
TRBJ2-1,few,.,TRBV29-1,TGCAGCGTTGAAGGAAAACCGGGATCCAGGGTAAGAATTGAGCAGTTCTTC,CSVEGKPGSRVRIEQFF
TRBJ1-1,few,.,TRBV7-6,TGTGCCAGCAGCTTAGGTCGCGACAGATTGAACACTGAAGCTTTCTTT,CASSLGRDRLNTEAFF
TRBJ1-4,many,TRBD1,TRBV6-5,TGTGCCAGCAGGCCTCCGGGACAGGGGTTTGGAAAACTGTTTTTT,CASRPPGQGFGKLFF
TRBJ2-1,many,.,TRBV7-2,TGTGCCAGCAGCTTGGCCTACAATGAGCAGTTCTTC,CASSLAYNEQFF
TRBJ2-3,.,TRBD1,TRBV24-1,TGTGCCACCAGTGATCCGGGACAGGGGGCAGATACGCAGTATTTT,CATSDPGQGADTQYF
TRBJ2-5,.,TRBD2,TRBV9,TGTGCCAGCAGCGTAGGAAGTCTAGCGGGGGGAGCTCAAGAGACCCAGTACTTC,CASSVGSLAGGAQETQYF
TRBJ2-1,many,TRBD2,TRBV20-1,TGCAGTGCTAGGAGGACTAGCGGATACAATGAGCAGTTCTTC,CSARRTSGYNEQFF
TRBJ2-7,many,.,TRBV6-5,TGTGCCAGCACGCGGGGGCCCTCCTACGAGCAGTACTTC,CASTRGPSYEQYF
TRBJ1-1,many,TRBD1,TRBV9,TGTGCCAGCAGCACGGGACAGGGAGGGACTGAAGCTTTCTTT,CASSTGQGGTEAFF
TRBJ1-1,many,TRBD1,TRBV12-3/TRBV12-4,TGTGCCAGCAGTACACGGGACAGGGGAAAGGTGAACACTGAAGCTTTCTTT,CASSTRDRGKVNTEAFF
TRBJ1-1,few,.,TRBV2,TGTGCCAGCAGTGATATCCAGAACACTGAAGCTTTCTTT,CASSDIQNTEAFF
TRBJ2-1,few,.,TRBV6-5,TGTGCCAGCAGTTACAGGGATAGCTCCTACAATGAGCAGTTCTTC,CASSYRDSSYNEQFF
TRBJ1-6,few,.,TRBV13,TGTGGCAGCAGCTTATTCCGGGACGGGTCCAATTCACCCCTCCACTTT,CGSSLFRDGSNSPLHF
TRBJ2-5,few,.,TRBV7-8,TGTGCCAGCCTGACTATGGGGACCCAGTACTTC,CASLTMGTQYF
TRBJ2-7,many,.,TRBV7-2,TGTGCCAGCAGCGGGGTTTCCTACGAGCAGTACTTC,CASSGVSYEQYF
TRBJ2-7,many,.,TRBV2,TGTGCCAGCAGTGAAGTGACTAGTTACGAGCAGTACTTC,CASSEVTSYEQYF
TRBJ1-2,.,TRBD1,TRBV6-2/TRBV6-3,TGTGCCAGCAGCAACAGGGGGCACGGCTATGGCTACACCTTC,CASSNRGHGYGYTF
TRBJ2-3,many,.,TRBV6-6,TGTGCCAGCAGTTATCCAGATACGCAGTATTTT,CASSYPDTQYF
TRBJ2-7,.,TRBD2,TRBV6-6,TGTGCCACCCAAACGACTAGCGGGGGAGCCTCTCCCTACGAGCAGTACTTC,CATQTTSGGASPYEQYF
TRBJ2-7,many,TRBD2,TRBV5-6,TGTGCCAGCAGCTTCTATAGCGGGGGGATATCCTACGAGCAGTACTTC,CASSFYSGGISYEQYF
TRBJ2-5,few,TRBD2,TRBV30,TGTGCCTGGAGTGTCGGTAGCGGGGAAGAGACCCAGTACTTC,CAWSVGSGEETQYF
TRBJ2-3,few,TRBD2,TRBV6-1,TGTGCCAGCAGGGGGGGGGGCACAGATACGCAGTATTTT,CASRGGGTDTQYF
TRBJ2-5,many,.,TRBV18,TGTGCCAGCTCACCACGCCCCCAAGAGACCCAGTACTTC,CASSPRPQETQYF
TRBJ2-7,.,.,TRBV7-2,TGTGCCAGCAGCTCGGAATTCTACGAGCAGTACTTC,CASSSEFYEQYF
TRBJ1-6,many,.,TRBV4-1,TGCGCCAGCAGCCAAGAGTCGCAAGGGACATATAATTCACCCCTCCACTTT,CASSQESQGTYNSPLHF
TRBJ1-3,few,TRBD1,TRBV5-1,TGCGCCAGCAGCCCGACAGGGGACTTTGGAAACACCATATATTTT,CASSPTGDFGNTIYF
TRBJ2-7,many,.,TRBV20-1,TGCAGTGCTAGAGATCCAGGGAGTCGCTACGAGCAGTACTTC,CSARDPGSRYEQYF
TRBJ2-1,many,.,TRBV20-1,TGCAGTGTACCGTCTCCGATCGTAGAGGATGAGCAGTTCTTC,CSVPSPIVEDEQFF
TRBJ2-7,many,TRBD1,TRBV30,TGTGCCTGGACCGACAGGGCCGTCTCCTACGAGCAGTACTTC,CAWTDRAVSYEQYF
TRBJ1-3,.,.,TRBV6-5,TGTGCCAGCAGGGTTGGTAACAGCCACTCTGGAAACACCATATACTTT,CASRVGNSHSGNTIYF
TRBJ1-6,few,.,TRBV7-2,TGTGCCAGCAGGCCGGGACCGCCGAGATATTCACCCCTCCACTTT,CASRPGPPRYSPLHF
TRBJ1-1,.,.,TRBV7-6,TGTGCCAGCAGGGGCGGTGTGGGCACTGAAGCTTTCTTT,CASRGGVGTEAFF
TRBJ2-3,few,TRBD1,TRBV10-3,TGTGCCATCAGCCTACAGGGGGATACGCAGTATTTT,CAISLQGDTQYF
TRBJ1-1,many,TRBD1,TRBV20-1,TGCAGTGCTAGCTGGACAGGGGGCATGAACACTGAAGCTTTCTTT,CSASWTGGMNTEAFF
TRBJ1-6,few,TRBD1,TRBV18,TGTGCCAGCTCACGGACAGGGCGCAGGGATTCACCCCTCCACTTT,CASSRTGRRDSPLHF
TRBJ1-1,few,.,TRBV29-1,TGCAGCGTTGCCAGGAACACTGAAGCTTTCTTT,CSVARNTEAFF
TRBJ2-4,many,TRBD1,TRBV24-1,TGTGCCACCAGTGCCCGGGACAGGGTGATTCAGTACTTC,CATSARDRVIQYF
TRBJ1-1,many,.,TRBV12-5,TGTGCTAGTGGTGACAGGTCGGATAAGGCTTTCTTT,CASGDRSDKAFF
TRBJ2-5,many,.,TRBV5-4,TGTGCCAGCGGATCGCGGGGCAGTATAGAGACCCAGTACTTC,CASGSRGSIETQYF
TRBJ1-2,few,.,TRBV7-9,TGTGCCAGCAGCTTAGTAAGGGTAACTAACTATGGCTACACCTTC,CASSLVRVTNYGYTF
TRBJ2-1,.,TRBD1,TRBV7-2,TGTGCCAGCAGCCCTAGGAATCCAGGGGGCTCCTACAATGAGCAGTTCTTC,CASSPRNPGGSYNEQFF
TRBJ2-5,many,TRBD1,TRBV20-1,TGCAGTGCTAGAGACCCCAGGGGGCAAGAGACCCAGTACTTC,CSARDPRGQETQYF
TRBJ2-3,few,.,TRBV6-6,TGTGCCAGCAGTTACTCGTCGGGGTTCGGAGATACGCAGTATTTT,CASSYSSGFGDTQYF
TRBJ2-7,.,TRBD1,TRBV11-3,TGTGCCAGCAGCTTAGATCGGATTGGGGGACAGGGGACCTACGAGCAGTACTTC,CASSLDRIGGQGTYEQYF
TRBJ2-2,many,.,TRBV29-1,TGCAGCGTTCGGTGGCAAACCGGGGAGCTGTTTTTT,CSVRWQTGELFF
TRBJ2-1,many,TRBD1,TRBV18,TGTGCCAGCTCACCACGGGGACAGGGGGGTGCAGACGTCAACAATGAGCAGTTCTTC,CASSPRGQGGADVNNEQFF
TRBJ1-2,many,.,TRBV18,TGTGCCAGCTCGGATCCTAACTATGGCTACACCTTC,CASSDPNYGYTF
TRBJ2-3,many,.,TRBV4-3,TGCGCCAGCAGCCAAGGAAAGGGGCTTTATGCAGATACGCAGTATTTT,CASSQGKGLYADTQYF
TRBJ2-1,many,.,TRBV5-1,TGCGCCAGCAGCAGGTCAGGGAGCTCCTACAATGAGCAGTTCTTC,CASSRSGSSYNEQFF
TRBJ2-7,medium-sized,.,TRBV12-3/TRBV12-4,TGTGCCAGCAGGTTAGCCGGGGGCGACGAGCAGTACTTC,CASRLAGGDEQYF